One and the same sample provided the 20 T cell receptor beta chains below, sequenced in a study of early T cells in non-severe SARS-CoV-2 infection. TCRdb reprocessed the 5' RACE reads via MiXCR and lists one record per CDR3 protein. Among about 100,000 distinct CDR3 sequences, less than 15% were seen once, and the ten largest hold approximately 2%. The source material was whole blood. These receptors were collected from an adult who was a healthcare worker with PCR-confirmed SARS-CoV-2 infection or an uninfected control (not recorded which).

At least ten counts were recorded for this clonotype. The J gene is TRBJ1-5, the V gene TRBV6-6; 9 nucleotides match TRBD1. CDR3 length: 13 residues. With V trimmed by 6 bases and J by 5 bases, 2 bases remained unmatched. The germline V gene has CDR1 MNHNY and CDR2 SVGAGI (reference sequence). CDR3: CASRWTGDQPQHF. CDR3 sequence (DNA): TGTGCCAGCAGGTGGACAGGGGATCAGCCCCAGCATTTT.

As concerns this clonotype: This may be a read error, as it is one base from a much larger clone. The chain carries TRBV19 and TRBJ1-2, with unresolved D. V was cut by 4 bases and J by 10 bases, with 19 bases left in between. This CDR3 contains 14 residues. Looked up from germline, CDR1 is LNHDA and CDR2 is SQIVND (reference sequence). CDR3 residues: CASSTPMKHHDYTF. CDR3 nucleotide sequence: TGTGCCAGTAGTACCCCTATGAAGCACCATGACTACACCTTC.

This clonotype was found a few times. The chain recombines TRBV14 with TRBJ2-6; no firm D call. Germline loops: CDR1 SGHDN, CDR2 FVKESK. The CDR3 covers 18 residues. V gave up 0 bases and J gave up 0 bases, with 12 bases separating them. The CDR3 here is CASSQEFVTHSGANVLTF. The CDR3 DNA follows: TGTGCCAGCAGCCAAGAATTCGTCACTCACTCTGGGGCCAACGTCCTGACTTTC.

This clonotype has only a few counts. The CDR3 reads CASSLSRIAVEAFF. In nucleotides, the CDR3 is TGTGCCAGCAGCTTAAGCCGAATAGCGGTTGAAGCTTTCTTT. The chain links TRBV7-2 to TRBJ1-1; no definite D call. The CDR3 is 14 residues long. The V gene lost 2 bases and the J gene lost 7 bases, with 14 bases spanning the gap. The germline V gene encodes CDR1 SGHTA and CDR2 FQGNSA.

V is TRBV7-6 and J is TRBJ2-5; 8 nucleotides agree with TRBD2. The CDR3 spans 15 residues. Unmatched junction bases numbered 2, after V lost 1 base and J lost 1 base. Per the germline V gene, CDR1 is SGHVS and CDR2 is FNYEAQ. CDR3 residues: CASSLDAGGQETQYF. In nucleotides, the CDR3 is TGTGCCAGCAGCTTAGATGCGGGGGGCCAAGAGACCCAGTACTTC. Full variable domain (remainder filled in from reference TRBV7-6 and TRBJ2-5): GAGVSQSPRYKVTKRGQDVALRCDPISGHVSLYWYRQALGQGPEFLTYFNYEAQQDKSGLPNDRFSAERPEGSISTLTIQRTEQRDSAMYRCASSLDAGGQETQYFGPGTRLLVL.

The table lists this clonotype with a few counts. The rearrangement links TRBV3-1 to TRBJ2-1; the D gene could be TRBD1 or TRBD2 (6 bases each). Germline V gene sequence: CDR1 LGHDT, CDR2 YNNKEL (reference sequence). V gave up 1 base and J gave up 8 bases, with 18 bases separating them. CDR3 length: 16 residues. The CDR3 bases are TGTGCCAGCAGCCAAGGTTCCGGGGGCCAATGGGATGAGCAGTTCTTC. Its protein product is CASSQGSGGQWDEQFF.

The chain joins TRBV5-4 to TRBJ2-5, with 8 nucleotides matching TRBD2. The CDR3 runs 14 residues. The germline V gene has CDR1 SGHNT and CDR2 YYREEE (reference sequence). Germline trimming cut 4 bases from V and 2 bases from J; bases unmatched to any gene: 4. Here the CDR3 reads CASSPAGGQETQYF. The DNA of the CDR3 is TGTGCCAGCAGCCCGGCGGGGGGTCAAGAGACCCAGTACTTC.

Of note for this clonotype: A much larger clonotype is one base distant, so this may be a read error. The chain combines TRBV6-5 with TRBJ2-7, with 7 bases fitting TRBD1. Germline CDR1 is MNHEY and CDR2 is SVGAGI. The CDR3 spans 13 residues. CDR3 region: CASRGQSSYDQYF. The CDR3 DNA is TGTGCCAGCAGGGGACAGAGCTCCTACGACCAGTACTTC.

There are many counts of this clonotype. The J gene is TRBJ2-7, the V gene TRBV4-2; D unclear. The CDR3 extends over 15 amino acids. CDR1 LGHNA and CDR2 YNFKEQ come from the germline V gene. V gave up 2 bases and J gave up 3 bases, with 14 bases separating them. The CDR3, as DNA: TGTGCCAGCAGCCAAAGATCAGGCGGATACTACGAGCAGTACTTC. This gives the protein CASSQRSGGYYEQYF.

The table lists this clonotype with a few counts. The V call is TRBV28, the J call TRBJ2-1; weak D call: TRBD2 (6 bases). CDR3 length equals 11 residues. V lost 5 bases, J lost 9 bases, and 8 bases lay in between. The germline gives CDR1 MDHEN, CDR2 SYDVKM. CDR3 sequence reads: CASSRGSEQFF. DNA of the CDR3: TGTGCCAGCAGTCGGGGGAGTGAGCAGTTCTTC.

Worth noting for this clonotype: A much larger clone sits a single nucleotide away, making a read error possible. CDR3 amino acids: CASSANPKGTLPYEQYF. The DNA of the CDR3 is TGTGCCAGCAGTGCTAACCCTAAAGGGACACTTCCCTACGAGCAGTACTTC. J is TRBJ2-7 and V is TRBV2; tentatively, D is TRBD1 (6 bases). The germline V and J ends were trimmed by 4 bases and 2 bases, with 21 bases remaining between them. CDR3 length: 17 amino acids. Per germline, CDR1 SNHLY and CDR2 FYNNEI.

V usage is TRBV7-9 and J usage is TRBJ1-2; 12 nucleotides match TRBD1. Trimming removed 5 bases from V and 7 bases from J; junction bases left unmatched: 11. CDR1 is SEHNR and CDR2 is FQNEAQ in the germline V gene (reference sequence). This CDR3 spans 16 amino acids. The CDR3 is CASSPKRGQGAIGYTF. The CDR3 coding sequence is TGTGCCAGCAGCCCAAAAAGGGGACAGGGGGCGATTGGCTACACCTTC.

The V and J genes are TRBV20-1 and TRBJ1-2, with 7 nucleotides matching TRBD1. Unmatched junction bases numbered 9, after V lost 3 bases and J lost 5 bases. Germline V lookup: CDR1 DFQATT, CDR2 SNEGSKA (reference sequence). The CDR3 totals 14 residues. This CDR3 reads CSARAQGMRYGYTF. The DNA of the CDR3 is TGCAGTGCTAGGGCACAGGGGATGCGATATGGCTACACCTTC.

This clonotype was seen only once. This may stem from a read error, because a much larger clone lies one nucleotide away. The chain recombines TRBV15 with TRBJ1-6; the D gene is possibly TRBD1 (5 bases). Germline CDR1 reads LNHNV; CDR2 reads YYDKDF (reference sequence). This CDR3 is built from 13 residues. As DNA, the CDR3 is TGTGTCACCAGCGGCAACGGGGGTTCACCCCTCCACTTT. This gives the protein CVTSGNGGSPLHF. The full variable domain, rest sourced from reference TRBV15 and TRBJ1-6, is DAMVIQNPRYQVTQFGKPVTLSCSQTLNHNVMYWYQQKSSQAPKLLFHYYDKDFNNEADTPDNFQSRRPNTSFCFLDIRSPGLGDTAMYLCVTSGNGGSPLHFGNGTRLTVT.

The J gene is TRBJ1-3, the V gene TRBV5-1, with D maybe TRBD1 (6 bases). CDR1 is SGHRS and CDR2 is YFSETQ in the germline V gene. Trimming took off 4 bases at V and 2 bases at J, with 13 bases between the two ends. This CDR3 contains 15 residues. The DNA for the CDR3 is TGCGCCAGCAGCACGGATACAGGGCCTGGAAACACCATATATTTT. Amino acid sequence: CASSTDTGPGNTIYF. The full variable domain, its missing parts supplied by reference TRBV5-1 and TRBJ1-3, is KAGVTQTPRYLIKTRGQQVTLSCSPISGHRSVSWYQQTPGQGLQFLFEYFSETQRNKGNFPGRFSGRQFSNSRSEMNVSTLELGDSALYLCASSTDTGPGNTIYFGEGSWLTVV.

This clonotype was counted between two and nine times. The rearrangement uses TRBV7-2 and TRBJ2-1; 7 bases map to TRBD1. This CDR3 spans 17 amino acids. From germline, CDR1 is SGHTA and CDR2 FQGNSA. The J segment lost 12 bases and the V segment lost 1 base, leaving 18 bases of the junction unmatched. The CDR3 bases are TGTGCCAGCAGCTTAGGACAGGGTCGATATTTATTCTCCGGGCAGTTCTTC. Translation: CASSLGQGRYLFSGQFF.

This chain uses TRBV20-1 with TRBJ2-7; TRBD2 aligns across 9 bases. CDR3 length: 13 amino acids. Germline CDR1 is DFQATT and CDR2 is SNEGSKA (reference sequence). V trimming: 3 bases; J trimming: 3 bases; junction bases outside the gene matches: 3. The DNA for the CDR3 is TGCAGTGCTAGCACTAGCGGGTACTACGAGCAGTACTTC. Protein sequence: CSASTSGYYEQYF.

This clonotype has a handful of counts. The rearrangement uses TRBV13 and TRBJ2-7; 9 bases align to TRBD2. The V and J ends lost 5 bases and 2 bases, in that order; junction bases with no gene match: 4. The CDR3 sequence is 14 residues long. Germline assignment: CDR1 PRHDT and CDR2 FYEKMQ (reference sequence). CDR3 residues: CASSIAGDAYEQYF. For the CDR3, the DNA is TGTGCCAGCAGCATAGCGGGGGACGCCTACGAGCAGTACTTC.

This clonotype was seen ten or more times. This chain connects TRBV20-1 to TRBJ1-4; TRBD1 matches 9 bases. V trimming: 6 bases; J trimming: 4 bases; junction bases outside the gene matches: 3. CDR1 is DFQATT, CDR2 SNEGSKA, per germline (reference sequence). CDR3 size: 13 residues. The CDR3 nucleotides are TGCAGTGCGCGGACAGGGGTTAATGAAAAACTGTTTTTT. Protein sequence: CSARTGVNEKLFF.

With regard to this clonotype: A much larger clone lies one base from this, so it may be a read error. The CDR3 nucleotides are TGCGCCAGCAGCCAGGGACTGGGGAGAACTGAAGCTTTCTTT. Its translation: CASSQGLGRTEAFF. The chain is built from TRBV4-1 and TRBJ1-1; D perhaps matches TRBD1 (5 bases). Trimming took 3 bases from V and 5 from J, leaving 13 bases between them. The CDR3 length is 14 residues. Germline loops: CDR1 MGHRA, CDR2 YSYEKL.